Following are 24 T cell receptor beta chains from one sample sequenced in a study of vaccination effects on CD4 cells after COVID-19. Method: immunoSEQ multiplex PCR; TCRdb's copy keeps in-frame clones and lacks some. The data hold approximately 13,000 clones, with around 72% observed a single time. No antigens are known for them. Antigen-specific CD4+ T cells were expanded with viral peptide pools in the ViraFEST assay before sequencing. CD4+ T cells were isolated after roughly nine days of culture. Every participant took two doses of the BNT162b2 or mRNA-1273 vaccine. The starting material was CD4+ T cells from PBMCs cultured with SARS-CoV-2 spike peptides, obtained after COVID-19 vaccination. Receptors originate from a human donor who received a COVID-19 vaccine.

The rearrangement joins TRBV7-2 to TRBJ1-2, with D tentatively TRBD1 (5 bases). This CDR3 contains 14 residues. V dropped 5 bases and J dropped 4 bases, with 14 bases sitting between them. Germline V gives CDR1 SGHTA, CDR2 FQGNSA. CDR3 protein: CASSQGDPVYGYTF. The CDR3 DNA reads as TGTGCCAGCAGCCAGGGTGATCCGGTCTATGGCTACACCTTC. The variable domain in full, with the rest retrieved from reference TRBV7-2 and TRBJ1-2, is GAGVSQSPSNKVTEKGKDVELRCDPISGHTALYWYRQSLGQGLEFLIYFQGNSAPDKSGLPSDRFSAERTGGSVSTLTIQRTQQEDSAVYLCASSQGDPVYGYTFGSGTRLTVV.

The rearrangement uses TRBV11-2 and TRBJ1-2; a weak D match, TRBD1 (6 bases). The CDR3 is 15 residues long. The V end lost 4 bases, the J end lost 4 bases, and 16 bases lay between the germline ends. Germline lookup yields CDR1 SGHAT and CDR2 FQNNGV. The CDR3 DNA sequence: TGTGCCAGCAGCTCGCCCCAGGGGTCAGGCTATGGCTACACCTTC. Translating gives CASSSPQGSGYGYTF.

Only a few counts were recorded for this clone. The CDR3 sequence is CASRPAGFRGGNNEQFF. The CDR3 nucleotides are TGTGCCAGCAGGCCGGCGGGCTTTAGGGGGGGGAACAATGAGCAGTTCTTC. The V call is TRBV2, the J call TRBJ2-1; a possible D gene is TRBD2 (7 bases). V lost 6 bases, J lost 5 bases, and 23 bases lay in between. This CDR3 region has 17 residues. The V gene's germline CDR1 is SNHLY and CDR2 FYNNEI.

This clone is labeled medium-sized (0.01 to 0.1%). Compared with germline, one end of the junction differs, possibly owing to a read error. The chain has TRBV7-9 and TRBJ1-1; no clear D. Germline assignment: CDR1 SEHNR and CDR2 FQNEAQ (reference sequence). The CDR3 runs to 10 residues. The CDR3 loop reads CASSPGMAHF. DNA for the CDR3: TGTGCCAGCAGCCCGGGTATGGCCCATTTT.

V gene TRBV10-3 combines with J gene TRBJ1-1; D call uncertain. The CDR3 has 14 residues. CDR1 and CDR2 from the germline V gene are ENHRY and SYGVKD. V dropped 2 bases and J dropped 4 bases, with 11 bases sitting between them. The CDR3 DNA reads as TGTGCCATCAGTGAGACAGAAACGACCACTGAAGCTTTCTTT. As protein: CAISETETTTEAFF.

This clone was detected only a few times. V is TRBV2 and J is TRBJ2-1; 9 bases align to TRBD1. The germline V gene has CDR1 SNHLY and CDR2 FYNNEI. This CDR3 spans 15 amino acids. V lost 7 bases, J lost 0 bases, and 4 bases stayed unmatched. The CDR3 reads CASISDRGSYNEQFF. The CDR3 DNA follows: TGTGCCAGCATATCGGACAGGGGCTCCTACAATGAGCAGTTCTTC.

This clone came up a few times. The chain is built from TRBV7-9 and TRBJ1-3; D unresolved. Trimming stripped 7 bases from V and 0 bases from J, with 13 bases between. The CDR3 has 15 residues. Germline V CDR1 and CDR2: SEHNR, FQNEAQ (reference sequence). Here the CDR3 DNA reads TGTGCCAGCACCGAAGGGTCCACCTCTGGAAACACCATATATTTT. Translation gives CASTEGSTSGNTIYF. Based on the CDR3 plus reference TRBV7-9 and TRBJ1-3, the full variable domain is DTGVSQNPRHKITKRGQNVTFRCDPISEHNRLYWYRQTLGQGPEFLTYFQNEAQLEKSRLLSDRFSAERPKGSFSTLEIQRTEQGDSAMYLCASTEGSTSGNTIYFGEGSWLTVV.

V gene TRBV2 combines with J gene TRBJ1-6; D is ambiguous. Germline V lookup: CDR1 SNHLY, CDR2 FYNNEI. Trimming removed 4 bases at V and 6 bases at J, with 16 bases between. CDR3 length equals 16 residues. The CDR3: CASSAPPRSVNSPLHF. CDR3 nucleotide sequence: TGTGCCAGCAGTGCCCCACCCCGAAGCGTTAATTCACCCCTCCACTTT.

The chain combines TRBV4-2 with TRBJ2-2; unclear D gene. The V gene's germline CDR1 is LGHNA and CDR2 YNFKEQ. Trimming shortened V by 1 base and J by 7 bases, and 10 bases separated the two germline ends. This CDR3 comprises 14 residues. The CDR3 reads CASSQGFWNGELFF. CDR3 coding DNA: TGTGCCAGCAGCCAAGGATTCTGGAACGGGGAGCTGTTTTTT.

The chain carries TRBV21-1 and TRBJ2-7; the table names TRBD2, a call not compared with the DNA. TRBV21-1 is shown as a pseudogene. The CDR3 length is 15 residues. The CDR3 region is CASSKRDGRVYEQYF. For the CDR3, the DNA is TGTGCCAGCAGCAAACGGGACGGGAGGGTCTACGAGCAGTACTTC.

V and J are TRBV18 and TRBJ2-7; the match to TRBD2 covers 12 bases. Unmatched junction bases numbered 13, after V lost 3 bases and J lost 10 bases. This CDR3 has 16 residues. Per the germline V gene, CDR1 is KGHSH and CDR2 is LQKENI. In DNA form, the CDR3 reads TGTGCCAGCTCACCGCGATCCCCTAGCGGGAGGGTACTTCAGTACTTC. Translated, it gives CASSPRSPSGRVLQYF.

The chain recombines TRBV7-2 with TRBJ2-7; TRBD1 agrees at 8 bases. Germline CDR1 SGHTA, CDR2 FQGNSA. V shed 4 bases and J 5 bases; nucleotides not matched to a gene: 7. CDR3 size: 14 residues. CDR3 bases: TGTGCCAGCAGCTCCATGGACAGGGCCCACGAGCAGTACTTC. Translated: CASSSMDRAHEQYF.

By proportion, this clone is large (0.1 to 1%). The chain couples TRBV3-1 (or the pseudogene TRBV3-2) to TRBJ1-4; the D gene is possibly TRBD1 (5 bases). Between the trimmed V and J ends, which lost 1 base and 12 bases, there was a span of 6 bases. In germline, CDR1 is LGHDT, CDR2 YNNKEL (reference sequence). The CDR3 contains 11 residues. The CDR3 DNA follows: TGTGCCAGCAGCCAAGCGGGGGAACTGTTTTTT. Encoded protein: CASSQAGELFF.

This clone was counted between two and nine times. This CDR3 reads CASSLKAPDSNTGELFF. The CDR3 region has the DNA TGCGCCAGCAGCTTAAAAGCGCCCGACTCGAACACCGGGGAGCTGTTTTTT. The chain has TRBV5-1 and TRBJ2-2, with D unresolved. The CDR3 extends over 17 amino acids. V lost 2 bases and J 0 bases, leaving 14 bases between the germline ends. CDR1 and CDR2 (germline): SGHRS, YFSETQ.

The chain recombines TRBV7-2 with TRBJ2-2; 7 nucleotides agree with TRBD2. From germline, CDR1 is SGHTA and CDR2 FQGNSA. The V segment lost 3 bases and the J segment 2 bases; nucleotides outside the gene matches: 12. The CDR3 has 18 residues. CDR3 sequence: CASSLNSAGTTNTGELFF. CDR3 coding DNA: TGTGCCAGCAGCTTGAACTCCGCCGGGACTACCAACACCGGGGAGCTGTTTTTT.

Of note for this clone: Distinct nucleotide sequences in the sample also encode this CDR3. This CDR3 reads CASSQVYEQYF. In DNA, the CDR3 is TGTGCCAGCAGCCAAGTGTACGAGCAGTACTTC. The chain uses TRBV3-1 (or the pseudogene TRBV3-2) and TRBJ2-7; D is unclear. CDR1 is LGHDT, CDR2 YNNKEL, per germline (reference sequence). This CDR3 is built from 11 residues. V lost 1 base and J 4 bases, leaving 2 bases between the germline ends.

The CDR3 sequence is CASSQDSSGGGYTF. The CDR3 nucleotides are TGCGCCAGCAGCCAAGATTCTTCCGGGGGTGGCTACACCTTC. The chain is built from TRBV4-3 and TRBJ1-2, with D perhaps matching TRBD1 (5 bases). Germline V CDR1 and CDR2: LGHNA, YSLEER. Trimming cost V 0 bases and J 7 bases, with 12 bases left between them. The CDR3 consists of 14 residues.

This chain connects TRBV5-3 to TRBJ1-5, with TRBD1 matching 8 bases. TRBV5-3 is noted as an ORF with a role that remains uncertain. V dropped 0 bases and J dropped 2; count of bases not matched to a gene: 4. CDR3 size: 16 residues. The CDR3 bases are TGTGCCAGAAGCTTGGGGGACAGGAGTGGCAATCAGCCCCAGCATTTT. Its protein is CARSLGDRSGNQPQHF.

The V call is TRBV28, the J call TRBJ2-1, with 8 bases identical to TRBD1. CDR3 length equals 15 residues. Germline V gene sequence: CDR1 MDHEN, CDR2 SYDVKM. V dropped 5 bases and J dropped 4; count of bases not matched to a gene: 7. The DNA for the CDR3 is TGTGCCAGCAGTGACCGGGACAGGCGTTACAATGAGCAGTTCTTC. Protein sequence: CASSDRDRRYNEQFF.

This clone was picked up one time. The chain carries TRBV6-5 and TRBJ1-6; no definite D call. Looked up from germline, CDR1 is MNHEY and CDR2 is SVGAGI. The CDR3 consists of 15 residues. Trimming removed 0 bases at V and 6 bases at J, with 9 bases between. CDR3: CASSYSTRLNSPLHF. Here the CDR3 DNA reads TGTGCCAGCAGTTACTCGACCCGCCTTAATTCACCCCTCCACTTT.

This chain uses TRBV5-1 with TRBJ2-7, with D perhaps matching TRBD1 (6 bases). There are 15 residues in the CDR3. Trimming removed 3 bases from V and 7 bases from J, with 20 bases in between. Germline lookup yields CDR1 SGHRS and CDR2 YFSETQ. CDR3 nucleotide sequence: TGCGCCAGCAGCTCCTCTTTCGGACAGTTTGGGGAGCAGTACTTC. Its protein is CASSSSFGQFGEQYF. The variable domain in full, completed from reference TRBV5-1 and TRBJ2-7, reads KAGVTQTPRYLIKTRGQQVTLSCSPISGHRSVSWYQQTPGQGLQFLFEYFSETQRNKGNFPGRFSGRQFSNSRSEMNVSTLELGDSALYLCASSSSFGQFGEQYFGPGTRLTVT.

V gene TRBV5-1 combines with J gene TRBJ2-7; 8 bases match TRBD1. The CDR3 totals 14 residues. J was trimmed by 2 bases and V by 4 bases; bases with no gene match: 5. CDR1 SGHRS and CDR2 YFSETQ come from the germline V gene. CDR3 in amino acids: CASSPTGQAYEQYF. DNA of the CDR3: TGCGCCAGCAGCCCGACGGGACAGGCCTACGAGCAGTACTTC.

The rearrangement joins TRBV2 to TRBJ1-6; 11 bases map to TRBD1. Per germline, CDR1 SNHLY and CDR2 FYNNEI. The CDR3 consists of 17 residues. V gave up 7 bases and J gave up 2 bases; unmatched junction bases: 7. CDR3 coding DNA: TGTGCCAGCACTCCGGACAGGGGGCTCACCTATAATTCACCCCTCCACTTT. Encoded protein: CASTPDRGLTYNSPLHF.

The gene calls are TRBV30 and TRBJ2-2; the match to TRBD2 covers 9 bases. The germline V gene has CDR1 GTSNPN and CDR2 SVGIG (reference sequence). V trimming: 3 bases; J trimming: 0 bases; junction bases outside the gene matches: 8. The CDR3 length is 17 residues. The CDR3 nucleotides read TGTGCCTGGAGAGTACGGACTAGCGCGTCGAACACCGGGGAGCTGTTTTTT. Translating it yields CAWRVRTSASNTGELFF.